The sequence of this T cell receptor beta chain was determined in a study of vaccination and CD4 T cells after COVID-19. Oncomine TCR Beta short-read sequencing was applied to DNA from cultured CD4+ T cells. TCRdb recomputed calls from the PCR reads with MiXCR, one row per CDR3 protein. The table records roughly 11,000 distinct CDR3 sequences, around half of them present only once. About this clonotype itself: What it recognizes is unknown.

Treatment specified: approximately 10-day PBMC culture with coronavirus spike peptide pools or control peptides (ViraFEST assay). Each well held approximately 2 million PBMCs in IL-2 (about 9.3 IU/ml) medium with approximately 9.9 ug/ml peptide pools. Germline V gene lookup returns CDR1 MNHNS and CDR2 SASEGT. This CDR3 comprises 11 residues. The V end lost 8 bases, the J end lost 8 bases, and 12 bases lay between the germline ends. V and J are TRBV6-1 and TRBJ1-2; possible D gene TRBD1, 6 bases. The sequence came from a human donor who had recovered from COVID-19. The sequencing sample was made of CD4+ T cells from blood, cultured in vitro. CDR3 sequence reads: CASRGARGYTF. The CDR3 region has the DNA TGTGCCAGCCGGGGGGCTCGGGGCTACACCTTC.